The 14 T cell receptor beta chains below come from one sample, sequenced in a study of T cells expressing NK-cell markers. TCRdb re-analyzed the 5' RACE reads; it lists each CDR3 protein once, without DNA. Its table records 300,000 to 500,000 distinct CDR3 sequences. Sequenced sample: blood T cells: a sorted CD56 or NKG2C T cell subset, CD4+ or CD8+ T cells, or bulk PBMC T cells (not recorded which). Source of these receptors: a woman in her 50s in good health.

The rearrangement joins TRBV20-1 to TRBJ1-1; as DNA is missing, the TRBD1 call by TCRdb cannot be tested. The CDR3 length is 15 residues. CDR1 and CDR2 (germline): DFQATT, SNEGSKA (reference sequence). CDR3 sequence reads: CSARVAGQLSAEAFF.

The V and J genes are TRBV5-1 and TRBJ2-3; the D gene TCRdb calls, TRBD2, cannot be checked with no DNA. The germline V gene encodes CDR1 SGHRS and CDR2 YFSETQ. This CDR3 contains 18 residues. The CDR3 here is CASSLWPTSGRIGDTQYF.

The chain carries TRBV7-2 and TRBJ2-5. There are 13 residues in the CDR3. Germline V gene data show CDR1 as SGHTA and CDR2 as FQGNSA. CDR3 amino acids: CASSLPSGKTQYF.

CDR3 region: CSVGQNPYEQYF. The rearrangement joins TRBV29-1 to TRBJ2-7. Per the germline V gene, CDR1 is SQVTM and CDR2 is ANQGSEA. CDR3 length equals 12 residues.

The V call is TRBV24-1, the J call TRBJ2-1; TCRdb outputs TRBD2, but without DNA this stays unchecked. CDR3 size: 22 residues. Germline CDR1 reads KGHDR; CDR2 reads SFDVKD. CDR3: CATSDSLTGTSGFPTYEDEQFF.

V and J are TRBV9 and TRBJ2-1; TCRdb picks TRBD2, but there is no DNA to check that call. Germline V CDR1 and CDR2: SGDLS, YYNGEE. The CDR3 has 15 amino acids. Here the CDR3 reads CASSAGLALVNEQFF.

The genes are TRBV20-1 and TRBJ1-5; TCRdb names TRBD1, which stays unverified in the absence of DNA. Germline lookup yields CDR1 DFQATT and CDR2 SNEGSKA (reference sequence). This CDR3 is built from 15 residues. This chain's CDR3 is CSARDRDSSNQPQHF.

CDR3 in amino acids: CASSFEFGRGVWTKNIQYF. The gene calls are TRBV12-3 or TRBV12-4 and TRBJ2-4; the TCRdb call, TRBD1, lacks DNA for checking. This CDR3 region has 19 residues.

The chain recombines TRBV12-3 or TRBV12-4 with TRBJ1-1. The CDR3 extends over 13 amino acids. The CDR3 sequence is CASSFWGSAEAFF.

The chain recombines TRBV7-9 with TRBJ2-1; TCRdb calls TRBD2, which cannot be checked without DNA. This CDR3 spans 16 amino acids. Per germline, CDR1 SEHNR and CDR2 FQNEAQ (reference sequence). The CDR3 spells CASSPFGGVSFNEQFF.

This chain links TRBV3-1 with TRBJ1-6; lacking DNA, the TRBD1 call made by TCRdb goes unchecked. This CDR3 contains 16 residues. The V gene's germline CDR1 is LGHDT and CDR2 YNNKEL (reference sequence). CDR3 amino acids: CASSQDGRQGVSPLHF.

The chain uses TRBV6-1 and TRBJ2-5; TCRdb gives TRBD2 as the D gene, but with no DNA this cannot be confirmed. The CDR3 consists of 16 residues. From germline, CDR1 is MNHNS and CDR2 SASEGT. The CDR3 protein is CASSELAGSSQETQYF.

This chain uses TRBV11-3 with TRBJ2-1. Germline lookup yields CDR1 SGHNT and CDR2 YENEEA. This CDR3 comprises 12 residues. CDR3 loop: CASSFNWGEQFF. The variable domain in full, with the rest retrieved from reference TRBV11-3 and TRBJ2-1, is EAGVVQSPRYKIIEKKQPVAFWCNPISGHNTLYWYLQNLGQGPELLIRYENEEAVDDSQLPKDRFSAERLKGVDSTLKIQPAELGDSAVYLCASSFNWGEQFFGPGTRLTVL.

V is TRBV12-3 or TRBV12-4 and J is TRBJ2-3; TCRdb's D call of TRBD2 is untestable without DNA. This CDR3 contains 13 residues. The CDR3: CASEGLGTDTQYF.